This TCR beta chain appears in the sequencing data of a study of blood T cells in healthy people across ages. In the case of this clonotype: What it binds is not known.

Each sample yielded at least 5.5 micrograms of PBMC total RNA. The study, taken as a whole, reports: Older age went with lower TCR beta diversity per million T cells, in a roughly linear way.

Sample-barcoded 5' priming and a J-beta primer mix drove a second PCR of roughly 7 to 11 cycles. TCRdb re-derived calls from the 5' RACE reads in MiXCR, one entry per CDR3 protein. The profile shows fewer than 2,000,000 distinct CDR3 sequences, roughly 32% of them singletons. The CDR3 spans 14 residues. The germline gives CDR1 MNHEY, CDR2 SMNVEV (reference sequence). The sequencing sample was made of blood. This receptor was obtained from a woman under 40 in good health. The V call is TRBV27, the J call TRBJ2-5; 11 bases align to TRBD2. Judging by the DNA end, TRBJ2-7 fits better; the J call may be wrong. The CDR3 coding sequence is TGTGCCAGCAGTTGGCTAGCGGGGGGCGCCGAGCAGTACTTC. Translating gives CASSWLAGGAEQYF.